These 3 T cell receptor beta chains came from one sample sequenced in a study (dated by TCRdb to between 2014 and 2017). Libraries were built with 5' RACE. The instrument given in TCRdb is Illumina MiSeq. The public reads were quality trimmed at Q25 with fastp and then assembled into clones with MiXCR by TCRdb, keeping productive beta chains. Identical CDR3 proteins give one entry, which carries the most common genes and DNA. The sample table shows about 53,000 distinct CDR3 sequences, and 24% are seen once. 2.5% to 4% of the sample is held by the ten biggest clonotypes. Sequencing was done on a sample of tumor-infiltrating naive CD4+ T cells sorted from the breast tumor. The cell subset or site label here, explained by the study, means: naive CD4+ T cells, CD4+CD45RA+CD25-. These receptors were collected from a female donor with breast cancer.

Only a few counts were recorded for this clonotype. The chain couples TRBV5-5 to TRBJ2-5; either TRBD1 or TRBD2 may fit D (5 bases each). CDR1 SGHKS and CDR2 YYEKEE come from the germline V gene (reference sequence). This CDR3 spans 13 amino acids. Trimming pared 3 bases from V and 4 bases from J, leaving 10 bases between. Here the CDR3 reads CASSWDASETQYF. The CDR3 DNA is TGTGCCAGCAGCTGGGACGCCTCAGAGACCCAGTACTTC.

This clonotype was detected a few times. The rearrangement joins TRBV7-2 to TRBJ2-1; 7 bases map to TRBD1. This CDR3 spans 13 amino acids. CDR1 and CDR2 (germline): SGHTA, FQGNSA. V gave up 3 bases and J gave up 6 bases; unmatched junction bases: 2. DNA for the CDR3: TGTGCCAGCAGCTTCACAGGGGTCAATGAGCAGTTCTTC. Translated, it gives CASSFTGVNEQFF.

This clonotype was observed a handful of times. This chain links TRBV18 with TRBJ2-5; the D call may be TRBD1 or TRBD2 (5 bases each). The CDR3 consists of 14 residues. From germline, CDR1 is KGHSH and CDR2 LQKENI. Trimming took off 0 bases at V and 5 bases at J, with 10 bases between the two ends. Here the CDR3 DNA reads TGTGCCAGCTCACCACCCCCGGGGCGGGAGACCCAGTACTTC. Translating gives CASSPPPGRETQYF.